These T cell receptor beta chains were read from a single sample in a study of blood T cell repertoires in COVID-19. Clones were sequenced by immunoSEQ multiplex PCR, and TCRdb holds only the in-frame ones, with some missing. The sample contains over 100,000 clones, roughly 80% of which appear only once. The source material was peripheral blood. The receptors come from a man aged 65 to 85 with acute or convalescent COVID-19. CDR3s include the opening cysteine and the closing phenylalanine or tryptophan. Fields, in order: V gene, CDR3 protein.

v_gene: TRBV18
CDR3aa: CASSPVQGVNEKLFF

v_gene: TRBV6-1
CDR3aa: CASSEGTGVYEQYF

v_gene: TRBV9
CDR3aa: CASSLGQGERQPQHF

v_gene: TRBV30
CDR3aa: CAWNEVRTEAFF

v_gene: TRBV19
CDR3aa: CASSIGVRETEAFF

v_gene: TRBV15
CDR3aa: CATSSRQTAEAFF

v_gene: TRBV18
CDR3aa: CASSPGTAYNSPLHF

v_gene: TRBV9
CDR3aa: CASSAGGRGGTDTQYF

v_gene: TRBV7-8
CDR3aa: CASSPGTGGYGYTF

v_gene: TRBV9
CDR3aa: CASNQGPGQGNTEAFF

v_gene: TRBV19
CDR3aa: CASRKSPLYEQYF

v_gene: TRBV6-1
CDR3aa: CASSERGGPTDTQYF